This TCR beta chain emerged from a study of shared clonotypes between healthy human individuals. The overall study: Donor composition was a couple of women and three men, aged 18 to 49. Each donor had three CD4 naive, three CD4 memory, two CD8 naive and one CD8 memory plate.

V lost 4 bases, J lost 0 bases, and 17 bases lay in between. From germline, CDR1 is ENHRY and CDR2 SYGVKD. CDR3 length equals 17 residues. As defined, naive CD8 cells were CD45RO-negative and positively selected for CCR7, with terminally differentiated effector memory CD45RA+ cells excluded. Authors' data handling: Junction-only sequences without quality scores came from ImmunoSEQ, so filtering differed. The protocol was immunoSEQ multiplex PCR, while the TCRdb copy is restricted to in-frame clones and leaves out a portion. The V and J calls and the clone size are those of that table, but D and trimming were determined from the DNA. The sample lists more than 550,000 clones, roughly 94% occurring once.

The V gene is TRBV10-3, the J gene TRBJ2-3; possible D gene TRBD2, 5 bases. The origin of this receptor is a man aged 25 to 40 in good health. The sequencing sample was made of naive CD8+ T cells sorted from blood. Here the CDR3 DNA reads TGTGCCATCAGTGGCTATTCCAGCGGAATTAGCACAGATACGCAGTATTTT. Translating it yields CAISGYSSGISTDTQYF.